At least ten counts were recorded for the clone carrying this T cell receptor beta chain. The antigen remains unidentified. This sample is part of a study of breast tumors, draining lymph nodes, adjacent tissues. Study findings and constraints: Compared with basal-like, luminal-like tumors shared significantly more repertoire with nontumor tissue. Data fit most tumor T cells coming from lymph node, expanding in tumor. Tumor repertoires ranked between lymph nodes and nontumor tissue in diversity, with V and J gene preferences.

One entry per CDR3 protein results from TCRdb running MiXCR on the multiplex PCR reads. The repertoire holds under 70,000 distinct CDR3 sequences, with 40% to 45% as singletons. The V end was cut by 1 base, the J end by 8 bases, with 8 bases between. CDR3 length: 12 residues. In germline, CDR1 is SGHNT, CDR2 YENEEA. V is TRBV11-3 and J is TRBJ1-2, with a possible D match to TRBD1 (5 bases). The sequenced sample consisted of breast tumor tissue. This clonotype originated in a female donor with breast cancer. Some clones in this sample may be carry-over from other donors' samples. The CDR3 region is CASSLAGFGYTF. CDR3 sequence (DNA): TGTGCCAGCAGCTTAGCAGGGTTCGGCTACACCTTC.